This TCR beta chain was retrieved from a study of blood T cells in healthy people across ages. Study results and limitations: Unknown donor CMV status possibly confounded expanded clonotype changes.

Next came a second PCR, run for about 6 to 11 cycles, which used a sample-barcoded 5' primer along with a J-beta primer mix. TCRdb re-derived calls from the 5' RACE reads in MiXCR, one entry per CDR3 protein. The data contain over a million distinct CDR3 sequences, more than 40% of them seen just once; the ten biggest clones take up 18%. Healthy individuals of Caucasian origin from Russia, aged about 6 to 90, served as donors. Remarks on this clonotype: Its target is unknown.

The CDR3 has 14 amino acids. V dropped 5 bases and J dropped 1 base, with 9 bases sitting between them. The TCR originated in a woman in her fifties or sixties in good health. Sequenced material: blood. This sequence joins TRBV12-3 or TRBV12-4 and TRBJ2-1; D is uncertain. The CDR3 here is CASSPDLSYNEQFF. The CDR3, as DNA: TGTGCCAGCAGTCCAGACTTATCCTACAATGAGCAGTTCTTC.